This T cell receptor (beta chain) emerged from a study of post-analysis software for immune sequencing data (dated by TCRdb to about 2015). At the level of the whole study: Recorded disease courses included relapsing-remitting, secondary progressive and progressive-relapsing multiple sclerosis, with some patients lacking subtype annotation. A subset of samples was prepared in parallel using single-end sample barcoding, then pooled and co-amplified after Illumina adapter ligation. Patient repertoires were compared against 10 to 12 previously published healthy control repertoires from donors aged roughly 6 to 26 years.

CDR1 and CDR2 were assigned from the germline V gene as KGHDR and SFDVKD. V loses 8 bases at its end and J loses 0 bases; junction bases beyond the gene matches: 6. Inclusive of the bounding cysteine and phenylalanine, the CDR3 is 15 residues long. The CDR3 DNA has 45 bases and is translated from base 1. To demonstrate the VDJtools post-analysis software, the study profiled TCR beta repertoires from the peripheral blood of 10 to 15 young patients with multiple sclerosis. The patients with multiple sclerosis were children and adolescents between 6 and 15 years of age. Libraries were constructed by PCR. The reads were generated on an Illumina HiSeq 2500. Unique molecular identifiers were incorporated into TCR beta cDNA libraries to reduce PCR and sequencing biases. Roughly 500,000 cDNA molecules were obtained for every 1 to 10 million input T cells, so each molecule roughly corresponded to one T cell. The patient libraries were prepared and sequenced with the same protocol used for the earlier healthy control dataset. Within a given batch, samples were prepared together, multiplexed and sequenced on the same HiSeq lane. From the authors' description of their analysis: MIGEC was used to process the raw barcoded reads, and molecular identifier groups with only a single read were discarded before consensus assembly and CDR3 extraction. VDJtools was used for post-analysis of the clonotype tables, and diversity was normalized by down-sampling every dataset to the size of the smallest sample. To correct batch-related cross-sample contamination, repertoire overlap clustering matched CDR3 amino acid sequences but not nucleotide sequences. TCRdb redid the processing of the public reads, applying fastp at Q25 and MiXCR, and retained in-frame beta chains. Rows with one shared CDR3 protein collapse into an entry with the most common genes and DNA. The V and J calls reflect TCRdb's pipeline rather than the authors' work. Here the sample has hundreds of thousands of distinct CDR3 sequences; roughly three fifths occur a single time. The ten top clones hold roughly 12% of the sample.

Results the study describes overall, beyond this receptor: The control group was slightly older than the multiple sclerosis patient group. Patients showed significantly higher frequencies than controls for roughly five TRBV segments, among them TRBV5-6, TRBV5-1 and TRBV20-1. Compared with controls, multiple sclerosis patients had significantly lower normalized Chao1 diversity, a finding suggesting substantial peripheral T-cell clonal expansion. Direct clustering with F measure showed strong co-clustering of samples prepared in the same batch, prompting a batch-effect correction.

To note about this clonotype: Its antigen remains unidentified. Base qualities are not provided; no much larger clone lies one nucleotide away.

What was sequenced was blood. The clonotype originates from a girl aged 2 to 10 with multiple sclerosis. The V gene is TRBV24-1 and the J gene is TRBJ1-2; 9 junctional bases match TRBD1. CDR3 reads: CATIGQGWPNYGYTF. At the DNA level, the sequence is TGTGCCACCATTGGACAGGGGTGGCCTAACTATGGCTACACCTTC.